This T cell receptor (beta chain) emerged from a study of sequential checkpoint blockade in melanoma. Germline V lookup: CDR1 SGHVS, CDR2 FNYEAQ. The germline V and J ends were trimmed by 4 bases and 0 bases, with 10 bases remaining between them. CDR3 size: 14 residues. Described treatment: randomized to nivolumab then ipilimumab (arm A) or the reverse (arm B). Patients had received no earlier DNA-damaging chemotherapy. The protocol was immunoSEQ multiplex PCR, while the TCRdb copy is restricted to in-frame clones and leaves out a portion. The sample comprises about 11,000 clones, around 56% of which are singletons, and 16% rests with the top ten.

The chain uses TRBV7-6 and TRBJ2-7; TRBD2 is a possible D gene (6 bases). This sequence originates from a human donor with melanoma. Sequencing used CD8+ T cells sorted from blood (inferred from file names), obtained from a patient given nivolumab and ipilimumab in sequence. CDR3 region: CASSSFGSSYEQYF. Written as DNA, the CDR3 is TGTGCCAGCAGCTCGTTCGGGAGCTCCTACGAGCAGTACTTC.